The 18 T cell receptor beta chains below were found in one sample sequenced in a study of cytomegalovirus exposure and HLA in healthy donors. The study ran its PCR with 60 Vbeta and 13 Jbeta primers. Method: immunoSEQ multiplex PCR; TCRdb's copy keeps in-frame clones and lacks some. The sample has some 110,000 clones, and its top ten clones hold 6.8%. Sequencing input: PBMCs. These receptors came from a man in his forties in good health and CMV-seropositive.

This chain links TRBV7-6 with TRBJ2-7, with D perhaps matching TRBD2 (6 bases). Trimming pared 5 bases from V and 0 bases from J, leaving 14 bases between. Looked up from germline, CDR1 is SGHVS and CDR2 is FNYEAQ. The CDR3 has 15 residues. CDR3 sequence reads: CASSLGQGLSYEQYF. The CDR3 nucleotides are TGTGCCAGCAGCCTCGGGCAGGGACTCTCCTACGAGCAGTACTTC.

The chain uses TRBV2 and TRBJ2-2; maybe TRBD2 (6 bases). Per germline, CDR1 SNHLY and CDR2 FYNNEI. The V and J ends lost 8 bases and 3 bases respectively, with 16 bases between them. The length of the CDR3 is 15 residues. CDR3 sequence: CASRKEASDTGELFF. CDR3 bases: TGTGCCAGCCGAAAAGAGGCTAGCGACACCGGGGAGCTGTTTTTT.

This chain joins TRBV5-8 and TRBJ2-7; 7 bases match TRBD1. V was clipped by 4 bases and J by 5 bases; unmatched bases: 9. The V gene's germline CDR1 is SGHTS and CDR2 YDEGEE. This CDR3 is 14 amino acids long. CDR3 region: CASSPRQGKHEQYF. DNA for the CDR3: TGTGCCAGCAGCCCGAGACAGGGTAAACACGAGCAGTACTTC.

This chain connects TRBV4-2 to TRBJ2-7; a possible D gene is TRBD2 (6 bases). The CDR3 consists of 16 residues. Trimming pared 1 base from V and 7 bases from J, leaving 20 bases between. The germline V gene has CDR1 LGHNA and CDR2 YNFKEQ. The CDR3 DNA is TGTGCCAGCAGCCAAGCGCCCGGTGGGGAGGTGGGGGAGCAGTACTTC. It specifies CASSQAPGGEVGEQYF.

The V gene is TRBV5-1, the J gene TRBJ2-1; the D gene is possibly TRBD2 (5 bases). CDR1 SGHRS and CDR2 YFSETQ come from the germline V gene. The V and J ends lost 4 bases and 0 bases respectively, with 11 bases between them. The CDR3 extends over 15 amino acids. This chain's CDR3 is CASSPAESSYNEQFF. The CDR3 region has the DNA TGCGCCAGCAGCCCAGCGGAGAGCTCCTACAATGAGCAGTTCTTC.

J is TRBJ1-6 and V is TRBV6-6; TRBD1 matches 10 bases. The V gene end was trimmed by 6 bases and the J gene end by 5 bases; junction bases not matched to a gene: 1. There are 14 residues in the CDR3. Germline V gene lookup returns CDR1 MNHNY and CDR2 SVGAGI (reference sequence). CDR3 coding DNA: TGTGCCAGCAGGGACAGGGGGAATAATTCACCCCTCCACTTT. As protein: CASRDRGNNSPLHF.

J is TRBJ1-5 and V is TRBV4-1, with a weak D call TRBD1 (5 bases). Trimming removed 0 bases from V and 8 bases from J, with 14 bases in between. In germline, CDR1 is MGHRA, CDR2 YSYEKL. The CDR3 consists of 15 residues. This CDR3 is CASSQDLSGEKPQHF. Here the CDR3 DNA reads TGCGCCAGCAGCCAAGATCTATCGGGGGAGAAGCCCCAGCATTTT.

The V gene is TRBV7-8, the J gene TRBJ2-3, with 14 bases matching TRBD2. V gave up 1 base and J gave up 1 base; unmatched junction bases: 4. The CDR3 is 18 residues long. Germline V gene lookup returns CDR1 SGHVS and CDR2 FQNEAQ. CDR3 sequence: CASSLGGLAGAGTDTQYF. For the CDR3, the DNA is TGTGCCAGCAGCTTAGGGGGACTAGCGGGAGCCGGCACAGATACGCAGTATTTT.

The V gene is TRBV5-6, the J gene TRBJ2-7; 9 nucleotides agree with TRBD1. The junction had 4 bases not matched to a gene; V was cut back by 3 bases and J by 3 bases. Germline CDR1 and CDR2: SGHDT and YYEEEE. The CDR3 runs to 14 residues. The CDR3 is CASSYRDRVYEQYF. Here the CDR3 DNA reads TGTGCCAGCAGCTACCGGGACAGGGTCTACGAGCAGTACTTC.

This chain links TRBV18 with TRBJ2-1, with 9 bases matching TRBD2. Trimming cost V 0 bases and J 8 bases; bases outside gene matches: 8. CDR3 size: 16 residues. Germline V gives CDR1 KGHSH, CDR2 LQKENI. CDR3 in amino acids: CASSPPTAGGGDEQFF. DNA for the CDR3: TGTGCCAGCTCACCACCGACAGCGGGAGGCGGGGATGAGCAGTTCTTC.

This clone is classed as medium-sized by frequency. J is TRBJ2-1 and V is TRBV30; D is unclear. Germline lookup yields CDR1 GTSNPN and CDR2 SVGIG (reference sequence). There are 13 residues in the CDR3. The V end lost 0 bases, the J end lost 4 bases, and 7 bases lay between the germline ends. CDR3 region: CAWSVSEYNEQFF. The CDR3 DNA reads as TGTGCCTGGAGTGTAAGTGAGTACAATGAGCAGTTCTTC.

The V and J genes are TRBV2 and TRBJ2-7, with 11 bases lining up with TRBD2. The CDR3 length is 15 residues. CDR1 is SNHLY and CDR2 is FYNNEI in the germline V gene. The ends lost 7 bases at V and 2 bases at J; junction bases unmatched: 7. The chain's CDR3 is CASKPRLAGTYEQYF. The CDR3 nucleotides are TGTGCCAGCAAGCCACGACTAGCGGGAACCTACGAGCAGTACTTC.

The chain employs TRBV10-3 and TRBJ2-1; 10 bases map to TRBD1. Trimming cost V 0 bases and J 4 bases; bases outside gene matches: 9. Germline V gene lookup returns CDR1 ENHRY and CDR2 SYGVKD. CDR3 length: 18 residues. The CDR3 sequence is CAISESFMDRGKYNEQFF. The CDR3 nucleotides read TGTGCCATCAGTGAGTCATTCATGGACAGGGGGAAATACAATGAGCAGTTCTTC.

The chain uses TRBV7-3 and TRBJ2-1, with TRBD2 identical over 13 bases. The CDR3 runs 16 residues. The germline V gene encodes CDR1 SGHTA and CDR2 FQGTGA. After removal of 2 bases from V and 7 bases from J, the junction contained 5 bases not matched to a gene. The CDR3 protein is CASSLQLAGGPNEQFF. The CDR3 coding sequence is TGTGCCAGCAGCTTACAACTAGCGGGAGGGCCTAATGAGCAGTTCTTC.

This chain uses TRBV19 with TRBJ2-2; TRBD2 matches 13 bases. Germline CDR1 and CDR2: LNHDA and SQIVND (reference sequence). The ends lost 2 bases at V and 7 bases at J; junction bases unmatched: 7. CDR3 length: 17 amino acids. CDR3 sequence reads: CASSITSGRVFVGELFF. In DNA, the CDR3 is TGTGCCAGTAGTATAACTAGCGGGAGGGTTTTCGTCGGGGAGCTGTTTTTT.

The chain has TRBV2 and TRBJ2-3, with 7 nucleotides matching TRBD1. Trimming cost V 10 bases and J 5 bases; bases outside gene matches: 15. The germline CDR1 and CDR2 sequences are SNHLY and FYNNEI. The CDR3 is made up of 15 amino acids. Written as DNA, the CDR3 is TGTGCCATCTTGAACGGACAGGATCCTCAAGATACGCAGTATTTT. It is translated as CAILNGQDPQDTQYF.

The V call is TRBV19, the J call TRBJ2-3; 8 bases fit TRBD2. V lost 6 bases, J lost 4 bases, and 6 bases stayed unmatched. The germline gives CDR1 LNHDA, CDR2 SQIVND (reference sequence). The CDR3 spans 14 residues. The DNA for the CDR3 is TGTGCCAGTAGCCGGGGGGGTGTCGCAGATACGCAGTATTTT. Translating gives CASSRGGVADTQYF. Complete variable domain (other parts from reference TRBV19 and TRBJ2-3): DGGITQSPKYLFRKEGQNVTLSCEQNLNHDAMYWYRQDPGQGLRLIYYSQIVNDFQKGDIAEGYSVSREKKESFPLTVTSAQKNPTAFYLCASSRGGVADTQYFGPGTRLTVL.

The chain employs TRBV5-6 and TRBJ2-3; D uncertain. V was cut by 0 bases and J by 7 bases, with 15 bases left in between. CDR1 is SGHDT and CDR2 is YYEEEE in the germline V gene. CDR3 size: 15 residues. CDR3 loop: CASSLVSGQVYTQYF. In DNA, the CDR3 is TGTGCCAGCAGCTTGGTTTCAGGTCAGGTCTATACGCAGTATTTT.